This entry lists 23 T cell receptor beta chains sequenced from one sample in a study of lymphopenia after photon versus proton radiotherapy. Assay: immunoSEQ multiplex PCR; the TCRdb copy retains only in-frame clones and omits some. The sample lists 30,000 to 35,000 clones; 80% to 90% were seen once. The sample in question was peripheral blood, obtained from a patient treated with proton-based radiotherapy. The source is a woman in her 70s with pancreatic cancer. Some clones in this sample may be carry-over from other donors' samples.

J is TRBJ1-1 and V is TRBV7-9, with D uncertain. Germline loops: CDR1 SEHNR, CDR2 FQNEAQ (reference sequence). This CDR3 contains 14 residues. Trimming left V 5 bases short and J 0 bases short, with 10 bases between. The CDR3 nucleotides are TGTGCCAGCAGCACCTCTCCAATGAACACTGAAGCTTTCTTT. This gives the protein CASSTSPMNTEAFF.

V gene TRBV19 combines with J gene TRBJ2-6; 7 bases map to TRBD1. Trimming cost V 4 bases and J 0 bases; bases outside gene matches: 3. Germline CDR1 and CDR2: LNHDA and SQIVND (reference sequence). This CDR3 has 16 residues. Here the CDR3 DNA reads TGTGCCAGTAGTACCGGGACAGCCTCTGGGGCCAACGTCCTGACTTTC. Its translation: CASSTGTASGANVLTF.

This clone was detected only a few times. The chain employs TRBV7-2 and TRBJ2-4, with D hard to call. Trimming removed 3 bases at V and 0 bases at J, with 12 bases between. The germline CDR1 and CDR2 sequences are SGHTA and FQGNSA. This CDR3 is built from 16 residues. CDR3 residues: CASSFRAQVAKNIQYF. The CDR3 coding sequence is TGTGCCAGCAGCTTTCGGGCGCAGGTAGCCAAAAACATTCAGTACTTC.

The rearrangement uses TRBV6-6 and TRBJ2-5; the match to TRBD2 covers 11 bases. This CDR3 is built from 16 residues. With V trimmed by 6 bases and J by 0 bases, 6 bases remained unmatched. In germline, CDR1 is MNHNY, CDR2 SVGAGI (reference sequence). The DNA of the CDR3 is TGTGCCAGCAGCAGACGGACTAGCGGGCACCAAGAGACCCAGTACTTC. It codes for CASSRRTSGHQETQYF.

The gene calls are TRBV11-2 and TRBJ1-3; perhaps TRBD1 as D (5 bases). The CDR3 has 13 amino acids. The ends were cut back, 1 base at V and 11 bases at J, with 12 bases in the middle. CDR1 and CDR2 from the germline V gene are SGHAT and FQNNGV. CDR3 in DNA: TGTGCCAGCAGCTTAGTTGGAGCACAGGCCATATATTTT. Protein: CASSLVGAQAIYF.

The chain has TRBV5-1 and TRBJ2-5; 11 bases map to TRBD2. Trimming cost V 2 bases and J 1 base; bases outside gene matches: 1. Looked up from germline, CDR1 is SGHRS and CDR2 is YFSETQ. This CDR3 is 15 amino acids long. CDR3 sequence reads: CASSFGTSGQETQYF. The CDR3 region has the DNA TGCGCCAGCAGCTTCGGGACTAGCGGCCAAGAGACCCAGTACTTC.

This rearrangement joins TRBV6-4 to TRBJ1-5; D is undetermined. Per germline, CDR1 MRHNA and CDR2 SNTAGT. Trimming stripped 4 bases from V and 1 base from J, with 5 bases between. This CDR3 has 13 amino acids. The CDR3 loop reads CASSVGSNQPQHF. The CDR3 DNA follows: TGTGCCAGCAGTGTGGGGAGCAATCAGCCCCAGCATTTT.

This chain uses TRBV29-1 with TRBJ2-7, with 10 bases aligning to TRBD1. CDR1 and CDR2 (germline): SQVTM, ANQGSEA. V was pared by 6 bases and J by 3 bases, with 5 bases of the junction left unmatched. This CDR3 is 13 amino acids long. The CDR3 DNA is TGCAGCGTGGCCCGGGACAGGGGCTACGAGCAGTACTTC. The encoded protein is CSVARDRGYEQYF.

This chain links TRBV28 with TRBJ1-3; TRBD1 might be the D (6 bases). The length of the CDR3 is 16 residues. In germline, CDR1 is MDHEN, CDR2 SYDVKM. Between the trimmed V and J ends, which lost 6 bases and 0 bases, there was a span of 15 bases. The CDR3 loop is CASRPQGPPSGNTIYF. The CDR3 DNA reads TGTGCCAGCAGACCACAGGGTCCTCCCTCTGGAAACACCATATATTTT.

V usage is TRBV7-2 and J usage is TRBJ1-6; 8 nucleotides agree with TRBD1. Trimming at V came to 1 base and at J to 0 bases, leaving 2 bases not matched to a gene. There are 17 residues in the CDR3. Per the germline V gene, CDR1 is SGHTA and CDR2 is FQGNSA. The DNA for the CDR3 is TGTGCCAGCAGCTTAGGGACAGGGAGCTCCTATAATTCACCCCTCCACTTT. Its protein product is CASSLGTGSSYNSPLHF.

V usage is TRBV27 and J usage is TRBJ2-1; TRBD2 matches at 8 bases. Trimming cost V 2 bases and J 3 bases; bases outside gene matches: 3. CDR3 size: 15 residues. Germline CDR1 MNHEY, CDR2 SMNVEV (reference sequence). The CDR3 sequence: CASSLRGGHYNEQFF. DNA for the CDR3: TGTGCCAGCAGTTTACGGGGGGGACACTACAATGAGCAGTTCTTC.

This chain links TRBV7-3 with TRBJ2-2; D gene uncertain. The CDR3 extends over 17 amino acids. With 4 bases removed from V and 2 bases from J, the gap between germline ends came to 17 bases. Per the germline V gene, CDR1 is SGHTA and CDR2 is FQGTGA. The CDR3 is CASSSSLENLNTGELFF. The CDR3 bases are TGTGCCAGCAGCTCCTCCCTCGAGAACCTAAACACCGGGGAGCTGTTTTTT.

This clone has just a few counts. The genes are TRBV29-1 and TRBJ1-2, with 8 bases aligning to TRBD1. Per germline, CDR1 SQVTM and CDR2 ANQGSEA. V lost 1 base and J lost 4; bases outside the gene matches: 5. CDR3 length: 14 residues. Written as DNA, the CDR3 is TGCAGCGTTGAAGGACAGGGGAGGGGCTATGGCTACACCTTC. It specifies CSVEGQGRGYGYTF.

The rearrangement joins TRBV30 to TRBJ2-1, with D tentatively TRBD1 (5 bases). V was trimmed by 0 bases and J by 4 bases, leaving 10 bases between them. There are 14 residues in the CDR3. Germline loops: CDR1 GTSNPN, CDR2 SVGIG (reference sequence). CDR3 DNA: TGTGCCTGGAGTGTAGGGGCTAGTTACAATGAGCAGTTCTTC. Translation: CAWSVGASYNEQFF.

The genes are TRBV30 and TRBJ1-2; TRBD1 agrees at 7 bases. CDR3 size: 12 residues. V trimming: 1 base; J trimming: 4 bases; junction bases outside the gene matches: 0. Germline assignment: CDR1 GTSNPN and CDR2 SVGIG (reference sequence). CDR3 loop: CAWSGQGYGYTF. In DNA, the CDR3 is TGTGCCTGGAGTGGACAGGGCTATGGCTACACCTTC.

This chain links TRBV21-1 with TRBJ2-2; TRBD2, the D gene given by the table, was not confirmed from the DNA. TRBV21-1 has pseudogene status. The CDR3 is made up of 15 amino acids. CDR3 sequence: CASNPGTSSIGELFF. CDR3 nucleotides: TGTGCCAGCAACCCCGGGACTAGTAGTATCGGGGAGCTGTTTTTT.

This clone was found a few times. The V call is TRBV5-1, the J call TRBJ1-1; D remains ambiguous. With 0 bases removed from V and 0 bases from J, the gap between germline ends came to 3 bases. From germline, CDR1 is SGHRS and CDR2 YFSETQ. The CDR3 is made up of 13 amino acids. The CDR3 sequence: CASSLGLNTEAFF. The DNA for the CDR3 is TGCGCCAGCAGCTTGGGGCTGAACACTGAAGCTTTCTTT.

This chain joins TRBV5-1 and TRBJ1-1; 10 bases line up with TRBD1. Germline V gene data show CDR1 as SGHRS and CDR2 as YFSETQ. This CDR3 has 15 residues. V lost 0 bases, J lost 4 bases, and 3 bases stayed unmatched. CDR3: CASSLGGTGVTEAFF. The CDR3 DNA is TGCGCCAGCAGCTTGGGCGGGACAGGGGTCACTGAAGCTTTCTTT.

The V gene is TRBV5-5, the J gene TRBJ2-6, with 7 bases identical to TRBD1. The CDR3 is 18 residues long. With 0 bases clipped from V and 0 bases from J, the junction kept 6 bases outside the gene matches. Germline V gene sequence: CDR1 SGHKS, CDR2 YYEKEE (reference sequence). CDR3 DNA: TGTGCCAGCAGCTTGGAGAGGGGGCTTAGCTCTGGGGCCAACGTCCTGACTTTC. This sequence encodes CASSLERGLSSGANVLTF.

Only one count was recorded for this clone. The V gene is TRBV19, the J gene TRBJ1-1, with TRBD1 identical over 8 bases. With 5 bases clipped from V and 8 bases from J, the junction kept 7 bases outside the gene matches. Germline V gives CDR1 LNHDA, CDR2 SQIVND (reference sequence). This CDR3 has 13 amino acids. This CDR3 reads CASSPRTGWEAFF. The DNA of the CDR3 is TGTGCCAGTAGTCCTAGGACAGGGTGGGAAGCTTTCTTT.

The chain joins TRBV4-1 to TRBJ1-2; 9 bases match TRBD1. This CDR3 region has 16 residues. The V and J ends lost 4 bases and 1 base, in that order; junction bases with no gene match: 7. The germline V gene encodes CDR1 MGHRA and CDR2 YSYEKL. CDR3 nucleotides: TGCGCCAGCAGCCGGGGACAGGGCGAGGATAACTATGGCTACACCTTC. Translation gives CASSRGQGEDNYGYTF.

The V and J genes are TRBV6-6 and TRBJ2-1; 12 nucleotides agree with TRBD2. V was clipped by 6 bases and J by 7 bases; unmatched bases: 4. Germline V gene data show CDR1 as MNHNY and CDR2 as SVGAGI (reference sequence). The CDR3 is 14 amino acids. The CDR3 protein is CASRRTSGMNEQFF. The CDR3 DNA reads as TGTGCCAGCAGAAGGACTAGCGGGATGAATGAGCAGTTCTTC.

The chain is built from TRBV5-6 and TRBJ2-5, with 10 bases lining up with TRBD1. This CDR3 has 14 residues. CDR1 SGHDT and CDR2 YYEEEE come from the germline V gene. V was clipped by 2 bases and J by 4 bases; unmatched bases: 2. The CDR3 loop reads CASSFDRGLETQYF. The DNA of the CDR3 is TGTGCCAGCAGCTTCGACAGGGGGCTAGAGACCCAGTACTTC. Supplemented by reference TRBV5-6 and TRBJ2-5, the full variable domain reads DAGVTQSPTHLIKTRGQQVTLRCSPKSGHDTVSWYQQALGQGPQFIFQYYEEEERQRGNFPDRFSGHQFPNYSSELNVNALLLGDSALYLCASSFDRGLETQYFGPGTRLLVL.